This T cell receptor (beta chain) was identified in a study of cytomegalovirus exposure and HLA in healthy donors. General study findings and limits: CMV serostatus was the only recorded immune exposure for donors.

The PCR ran on 60 Vbeta and 13 Jbeta primers. Data came from immunoSEQ multiplex PCR; TCRdb stores just in-frame clones and leaves some out. The data show fewer than 95,000 clones, about 66% seen once. Remarks on this clone: Its antigen remains unidentified.

This CDR3 region has 13 residues. Trimming stripped 4 bases from V and 5 bases from J, with 11 bases between. The V gene's germline CDR1 is SGHAT and CDR2 FQNNGV. This chain joins TRBV11-2 and TRBJ2-5; possibly TRBD2 for D (5 bases). Sequenced material: PBMCs. The source is a woman in her forties or fifties in good health and CMV-seropositive. CDR3 loop: CASSSPGWETQYF. The CDR3 nucleotides read TGTGCCAGCAGCTCCCCGGGGTGGGAGACCCAGTACTTC.